These 15 T cell receptor beta chains came from one sample sequenced in a study of neurological immune-mediated disorders. From the 5' RACE reads, TCRdb called clonotypes with MiXCR, one entry per CDR3 protein. This sample has 25,000 to 30,000 distinct CDR3 sequences, with 3.3% found just once. The sequencing input was PBMCs. Receptor source: a woman aged 25 to 39 with multiple sclerosis.

This clonotype was picked up many times. V usage is TRBV7-2 and J usage is TRBJ2-3; D remains unclear. CDR1 is SGHTA and CDR2 is FQGNSA in the germline V gene. This CDR3 spans 14 amino acids. The germline V and J ends were trimmed by 1 base and 2 bases, with 7 bases remaining between them. The CDR3 region is CASSLGDDTDTQYF. DNA of the CDR3: TGTGCCAGCAGCTTAGGCGACGACACAGATACGCAGTATTTT.

This clonotype was detected many times. The chain links TRBV20-1 to TRBJ2-5, with D unresolved. Germline CDR1 DFQATT, CDR2 SNEGSKA (reference sequence). The V and J ends lost 1 base and 5 bases respectively, with 11 bases between them. The CDR3 extends over 13 amino acids. The CDR3 bases are TGCAGTGCTAGAGTGAGGCCCGGGGAGACCCAGTACTTC. Translated: CSARVRPGETQYF.

This clonotype was counted at least ten times. The V and J genes are TRBV27 and TRBJ2-7, with unresolved D. The length of the CDR3 is 15 residues. CDR1 and CDR2 from the germline V gene are MNHEY and SMNVEV (reference sequence). V was clipped by 0 bases and J by 1 base, with 10 bases between them. The CDR3 nucleotides are TGTGCCAGCAGTTTATCGAGTCCGGAGTCCTACGAGCAGTACTTC. It yields the protein CASSLSSPESYEQYF.

The chain combines TRBV7-2 with TRBJ1-2; 9 bases map to TRBD1. Looked up from germline, CDR1 is SGHTA and CDR2 is FQGNSA. CDR3 size: 15 residues. Germline trimming cut 5 bases from V and 4 bases from J; bases unmatched to any gene: 8. The CDR3 sequence is CASSPQGAGGYGYTF. The CDR3, as DNA: TGTGCCAGCAGCCCACAGGGGGCAGGGGGCTATGGCTACACCTTC. The entire variable domain, with the rest obtained from reference TRBV7-2 and TRBJ1-2, is as follows: GAGVSQSPSNKVTEKGKDVELRCDPISGHTALYWYRQSLGQGLEFLIYFQGNSAPDKSGLPSDRFSAERTGGSVSTLTIQRTQQEDSAVYLCASSPQGAGGYGYTFGSGTRLTVV.

A note on this clonotype: The germline gene is not matched at one end of the junction; a read error may be the cause. This rearrangement joins TRBV20-1 to TRBJ1-5; D uncertain. This CDR3 is 14 amino acids long. CDR1 is DFQATT and CDR2 is SNEGSKA in the germline V gene (reference sequence). CDR3 loop: CSALNSGSNQPQNF. The CDR3 bases are TGCAGTGCTCTGAACAGTGGTAGCAATCAGCCCCAGAATTTT.

This clonotype appeared many times. The rearrangement joins TRBV12-3 or TRBV12-4 to TRBJ2-7; D may match TRBD1 or TRBD2 (6 bases each). The CDR3 sequence is 15 residues long. V was clipped by 3 bases and J by 3 bases, with 15 bases between them. CDR3 DNA: TGTGCCAGCAGTTTTTTCCGGGGGCCGGGCTACGAGCAGTACTTC. Protein: CASSFFRGPGYEQYF.

This clonotype was seen at least ten times. V usage is TRBV20-1 and J usage is TRBJ1-1, with D maybe TRBD1 (5 bases). V lost 6 bases to trimming and J lost 5 bases, with 13 bases between them. Germline CDR1 and CDR2: DFQATT and SNEGSKA (reference sequence). This CDR3 has 12 residues. The CDR3 region has the DNA TGCAGTGCCGAGGGGTGGGGTACTGAAGCTTTCTTT. Its translation: CSAEGWGTEAFF.

This clonotype was counted ten times or more. The chain carries TRBV7-7 and TRBJ2-3, with 9 bases lining up with TRBD1. The CDR3 is made up of 18 amino acids. The germline CDR1 and CDR2 sequences are SSHAT and FNYEAQ (reference sequence). With 1 base clipped from V and 5 bases from J, the junction kept 13 bases outside the gene matches. Here the CDR3 reads CASSLVAPSGQGGDTQYF. CDR3 DNA sequence: TGTGCCAGCAGCTTAGTGGCACCCTCGGGACAGGGAGGAGATACGCAGTATTTT. Drawing the rest from reference TRBV7-7 and TRBJ2-3, the complete variable domain is GAGVSQSPRYKVTKRGQDVTLRCDPISSHATLYWYQQALGQGPEFLTYFNYEAQPDKSGLPSDRFSAERPEGSISTLTIQRTEQRDSAMYRCASSLVAPSGQGGDTQYFGPGTRLTVL.

This clonotype has a count of ten or more. This could be a read error, since a much larger clone is one nucleotide away. The chain joins TRBV20-1 to TRBJ2-7; perhaps TRBD2 as D (6 bases). The CDR3 is 13 amino acids. CDR1 and CDR2 from the germline V gene are DFQATT and SNEGSKA (reference sequence). The V gene lost 6 bases and the J gene lost 7 bases, with 19 bases spanning the gap. The CDR3 DNA reads as TGCAGTGCAACGGGACTCCCGAGGGAAGAGCAGTACTTC. Protein: CSATGLPREEQYF.

In this sample, this clonotype turned up many times. The rearrangement links TRBV24-1 to TRBJ2-5, with 7 bases identical to TRBD2. The V segment lost 3 bases and the J segment 3 bases; nucleotides outside the gene matches: 6. Germline V lookup: CDR1 KGHDR, CDR2 SFDVKD. The CDR3 spans 15 residues. The CDR3 reads CATSDPRTRKETQYF. DNA of the CDR3: TGTGCCACCAGTGATCCCCGGACTAGAAAAGAGACCCAGTACTTC.

This clonotype was seen repeatedly, ten times or more. The genes are TRBV5-1 and TRBJ1-4; 7 nucleotides agree with TRBD1. The trim removed 1 base at V and 4 bases at J, leaving 7 bases unmatched. This CDR3 region has 16 residues. Germline assignment: CDR1 SGHRS and CDR2 YFSETQ. The CDR3 is CASSLTVTGINEKLFF. The CDR3 coding sequence is TGCGCCAGCAGCTTGACCGTGACAGGGATTAATGAAAAACTGTTTTTT.

This clonotype was recorded many times. At one boundary the junction diverges from the germline segment, which might be a read error. The chain has TRBV10-3 and TRBJ1-5; tentative D call: TRBD1 (6 bases). The CDR3 spans 14 residues. CDR1 ENHRY and CDR2 SYGVKD come from the germline V gene. CDR3 amino acids: CAISGGGRDQPQNF. The CDR3 nucleotides read TGTGCCATCAGTGGAGGGGGACGGGATCAGCCCCAGAATTTT.

This clonotype was counted at least ten times. The gene calls are TRBV6-2 or TRBV6-3 and TRBJ1-1; D gene ambiguous. The length of the CDR3 is 12 residues. V shed 7 bases and J shed 2 bases, with 8 bases lying between them. Germline CDR1 MNHEY, CDR2 SVGEGT. The CDR3 protein is CASNHPNTEAFF. In DNA form, the CDR3 reads TGTGCCAGCAATCACCCTAACACTGAAGCTTTCTTT.

The sample holds many counts of this clonotype. The rearrangement joins TRBV4-2 to TRBJ2-1; D is tentatively TRBD1 or TRBD2 (5 bases each). Germline CDR1 is LGHNA and CDR2 is YNFKEQ. The CDR3 loop spans 17 amino acids. V lost 0 bases and J 4 bases, leaving 16 bases between the germline ends. CDR3 coding DNA: TGTGCCAGCAGCCAAGATCCCCGGGGCCGGGTGTACAATGAGCAGTTCTTC. Its protein is CASSQDPRGRVYNEQFF.

This clonotype showed up many times. V and J are TRBV15 and TRBJ2-1, with D unclear. This CDR3 is built from 16 residues. Trimming cost V 1 base and J 6 bases, with 16 bases left between them. CDR1 and CDR2 (germline): LNHNV, YYDKDF (reference sequence). Written as DNA, the CDR3 is TGTGCCACCAGCAGAGCGGGCCCCTGGGTGGGCAATGAGCAGTTCTTC. Amino acids: CATSRAGPWVGNEQFF.